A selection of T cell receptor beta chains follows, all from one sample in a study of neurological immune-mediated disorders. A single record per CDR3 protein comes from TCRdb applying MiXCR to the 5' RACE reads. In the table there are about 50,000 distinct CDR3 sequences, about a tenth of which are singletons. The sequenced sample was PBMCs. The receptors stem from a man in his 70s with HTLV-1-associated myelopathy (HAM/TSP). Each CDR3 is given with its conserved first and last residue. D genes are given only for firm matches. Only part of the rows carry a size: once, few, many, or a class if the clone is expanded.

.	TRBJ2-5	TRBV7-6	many	CASSLEAEETQYF	TGTGCCAGCAGCTTAGAGGCCGAAGAGACCCAGTACTTC
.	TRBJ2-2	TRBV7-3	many	CASSPAVTWTGELFF	TGTGCCAGCAGCCCAGCGGTCACTTGGACCGGGGAGCTGTTTTTT
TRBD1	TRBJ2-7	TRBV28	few	CASSLAPGQRAYEQYF	TGTGCCAGCAGTTTAGCCCCGGGACAGAGGGCCTACGAGCAGTACTTC
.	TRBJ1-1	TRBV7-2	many	CASSLAMAGRGAFF	TGTGCCAGCAGCTTAGCGATGGCAGGGAGGGGAGCTTTCTTT
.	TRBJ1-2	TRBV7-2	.	CVSSLYADFYTF	TGTGTCAGCAGCTTATATGCTGACTTCTACACCTTT
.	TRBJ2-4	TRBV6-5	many	CASTPGGKNIQYF	TGTGCCAGCACCCCTGGGGGCAAAAACATTCAGTACTTC
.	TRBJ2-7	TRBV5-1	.	CASSLVVGTYEQYF	TGCGCCAGCAGCTTGGTAGTGGGAACCTACGAGCAGTACTTC
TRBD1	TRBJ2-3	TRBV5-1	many	CASSPTGTGIGDTQYF	TGCGCCAGCAGCCCGACCGGGACAGGGATAGGAGATACGCAGTATTTT
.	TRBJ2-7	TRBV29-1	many	CSVRDFYEQYF	TGCAGCGTTCGGGACTTCTACGAGCAGTACTTC
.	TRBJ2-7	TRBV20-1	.	CSASELTCFYEQYF	TGCAGTGCTTCCGAGCTAACGTGCTTCTACGAGCAGTACTTC
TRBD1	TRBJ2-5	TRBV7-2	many	CASSYTGGATTETQYF	TGTGCCAGCAGCTACACAGGGGGCGCAACTACGGAGACCCAGTACTTC
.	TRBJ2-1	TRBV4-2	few	CASSQGGGYNEQFF	TGTGCCAGCAGCCAAGGCGGAGGTTACAATGAGCAGTTCTTC
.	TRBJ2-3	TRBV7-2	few	CASSSKRSTDTQYF	TGTGCCAGCAGCTCTAAGCGGAGCACAGATACGCAGTATTTT
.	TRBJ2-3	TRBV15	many	CATRETVTSTDTQYF	TGTGCCACAAGAGAGACAGTTACTAGCACAGATACGCAGTATTTT
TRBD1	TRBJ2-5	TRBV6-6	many	CASRLPGTGGETQYF	TGTGCCAGCAGGCTCCCCGGGACAGGGGGAGAGACCCAGTACTTC
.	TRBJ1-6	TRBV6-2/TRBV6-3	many	CASKRSPGQFYSPLHF	TGTGCCAGCAAGAGAAGTCCGGGACAATTTTACTCACCCCTCCACTTT
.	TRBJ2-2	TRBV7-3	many	CASSGGSGELFF	TGTGCCAGCAGCGGGGGAAGCGGGGAGCTGTTTTTT
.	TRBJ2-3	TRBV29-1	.	CSVDYGGGTDTQYF	TGCAGCGTGGACTACGGAGGTGGCACAGATACGCAGTATTTT
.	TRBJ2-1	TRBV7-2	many	CASSLDTSGSYNEQFF	TGTGCCAGCAGCTTAGACACTTCTGGTTCCTACAATGAGCAGTTCTTC
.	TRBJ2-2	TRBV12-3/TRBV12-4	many	CASSFRDGPGELFF	TGTGCCAGCAGTTTCAGGGACGGGCCCGGGGAGCTGTTTTTT
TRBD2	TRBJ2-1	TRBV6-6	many	CASSYSLIAGGPEAEQFF	TGTGCCAGCAGTTACTCGTTAATAGCGGGAGGCCCAGAGGCTGAGCAGTTCTTC
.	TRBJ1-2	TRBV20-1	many	CSAQDPRIPNYGYTF	TGCAGTGCTCAGGACCCCCGAATCCCTAACTATGGCTACACCTTC
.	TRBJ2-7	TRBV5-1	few	CASSLRDRPPFYYEQYF	TGCGCCAGCAGCCTCCGGGACCGTCCCCCCTTCTACTACGAGCAGTACTTC
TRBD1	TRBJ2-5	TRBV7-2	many	CASSQNRGHETQYF	TGTGCCAGCAGCCAAAACAGGGGTCACGAGACCCAGTACTTC
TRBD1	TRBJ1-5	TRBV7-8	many	CARVGTGIIRGNQPQHF	TGTGCCAGGGTAGGGACAGGGATAATTCGGGGCAATCAGCCCCAGCATTTT
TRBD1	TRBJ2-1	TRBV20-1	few	CSPSDRDSYNEQFF	TGCAGTCCTTCGGACAGGGACTCCTACAATGAGCAGTTCTTC
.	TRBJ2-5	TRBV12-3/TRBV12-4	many	CASGVFGTQYF	TGTGCCAGCGGAGTTTTTGGGACCCAGTACTTC
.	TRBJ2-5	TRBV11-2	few	CASSSLPLLGTQYF	TGTGCCAGCAGCTCCCTCCCCCTTTTAGGGACCCAGTACTTC
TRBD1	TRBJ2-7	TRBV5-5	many	CASSEDRAGSYEQYF	TGTGCCAGCAGCGAGGACAGGGCTGGCTCCTACGAGCAGTACTTC
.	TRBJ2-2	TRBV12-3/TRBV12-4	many	CASRPPLVAGELFF	TGTGCCAGCAGACCCCCCCTAGTTGCCGGGGAGCTGTTTTTT
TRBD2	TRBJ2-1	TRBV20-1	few	CSANPRLAGTYNEQFF	TGCAGTGCTAACCCTAGACTAGCGGGAACCTACAATGAGCAGTTCTTC
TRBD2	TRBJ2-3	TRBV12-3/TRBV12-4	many	CASALAASGNVADTQYF	TGTGCCAGCGCTCTGGCGGCTAGCGGGAATGTGGCGGATACGCAGTATTTT
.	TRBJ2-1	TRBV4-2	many	CASSQDPGSYNEQFF	TGTGCCAGCAGCCAAGACCCCGGCTCCTACAATGAGCAGTTCTTC
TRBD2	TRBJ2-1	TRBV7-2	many	CASSMGRELVEQFF	TGTGCCAGCTCAATGGGGCGGGAGTTGGTTGAGCAGTTCTTC
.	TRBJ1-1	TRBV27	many	CASSVYRNTEAFF	TGTGCCAGCAGTGTATACAGGAACACTGAAGCTTTCTTT
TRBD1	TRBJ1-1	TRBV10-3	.	CAITLETGAEAFF	TGTGCCATCACCTTGGAGACAGGGGCTGAAGCTTTCTTT
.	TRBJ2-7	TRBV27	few	CASSFRVTPYEQYF	TGTGCCAGCAGTTTCCGGGTTACACCCTACGAGCAGTACTTC
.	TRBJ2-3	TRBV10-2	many	CASRTADTQYF	TGCGCCAGCAGAACCGCAGATACGCAGTATTTT
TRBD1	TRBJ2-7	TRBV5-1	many	CASSSTGGEFYEQYF	TGCGCCAGCAGCTCAACAGGGGGCGAGTTCTACGAGCAGTACTTC
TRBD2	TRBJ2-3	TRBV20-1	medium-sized	CSAPKRENTDTQYF	TGCAGTGCGCCTAAGCGGGAGAACACAGATACGCAGTATTTT
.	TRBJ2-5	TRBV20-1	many	CSARKKETQYF	TGCAGTGCAAGAAAGAAGGAGACCCAGTACTTC
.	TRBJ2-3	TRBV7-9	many	CASSFLGEDQYF	TGTGCCAGCAGCTTTCTAGGTGAGGACCAGTATTTT